The TCR beta chain under discussion was sequenced for a study of shared T cell receptors in the human thymus. Assay used: immunoSEQ multiplex PCR; TCRdb lists only in-frame clones, some missing. The sample records about 380,000 clones, 85% to 95% being singletons. The CDR3 totals 17 residues. Germline CDR1 SGHRS, CDR2 YFSETQ. V was clipped by 2 bases and J by 0 bases; unmatched bases: 7. The sequence was obtained from a human donor. Input material: thymocytes. The rearrangement uses TRBV5-1 and TRBJ2-1, with 8 nucleotides matching TRBD2. The CDR3 here is CASSFTSGTSSYNEQFF. The CDR3, as DNA: TGCGCCAGCAGCTTTACCTCCGGGACTAGCTCCTACAATGAGCAGTTCTTC.